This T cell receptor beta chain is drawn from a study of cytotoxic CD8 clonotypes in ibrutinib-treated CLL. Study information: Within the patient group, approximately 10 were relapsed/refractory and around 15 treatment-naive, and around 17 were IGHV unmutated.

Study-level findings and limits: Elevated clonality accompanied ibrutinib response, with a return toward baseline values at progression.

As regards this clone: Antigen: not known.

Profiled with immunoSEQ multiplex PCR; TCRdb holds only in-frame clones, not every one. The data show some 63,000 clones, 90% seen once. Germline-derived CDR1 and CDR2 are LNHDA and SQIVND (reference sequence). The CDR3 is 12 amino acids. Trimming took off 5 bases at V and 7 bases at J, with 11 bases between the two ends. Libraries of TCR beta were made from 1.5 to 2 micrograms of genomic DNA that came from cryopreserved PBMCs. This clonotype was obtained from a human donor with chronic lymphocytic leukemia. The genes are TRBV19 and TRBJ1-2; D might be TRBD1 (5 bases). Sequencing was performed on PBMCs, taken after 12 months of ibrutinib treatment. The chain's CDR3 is CASSLGGFGYTF. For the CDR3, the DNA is TGTGCCAGTAGTTTGGGGGGGTTTGGCTACACCTTC.